Presented here are 23 T cell receptor beta chains from one specimen sequenced in a study of tumor-infiltrating lymphocytes in primary liver carcinoma. The authors made TCR beta cDNA from around 500 ng total RNA with a constant-region primer. Researchers made the TCR beta libraries by running three nested multiplex PCR rounds with slightly modified ARM-PCR. Two initial PCR rounds of about 11 cycles each paired TRBV1-TRBV30 forward primers with a C-beta reverse primer. TCRdb passed the multiplex PCR reads through MiXCR, listing each CDR3 protein once. The profile covers 95,000 to 150,000 distinct CDR3 sequences, with around 62% appearing a single time and 9.3% taken by the ten largest. The source material, about 19-30 mg of unsorted bulk tissue, was used to co-extract RNA and DNA. Specimen: liver tumor tissue from sampling region 1. Specified subset: tumor region T1, superior pole. The receptor set was obtained from a woman aged 60 to 75 with primary liver carcinoma and hepatitis B virus infection.

This clonotype was counted ten times or more. At one end, the junction sequence differs from germline, possibly due to a read error. The chain couples TRBV11-2 to TRBJ2-5; 7 positions match TRBD1. Germline-derived CDR1 and CDR2 are SGHAT and FQNNGV. The CDR3 runs 16 residues. DNA for the CDR3: TGTGCCAGCAGCCTAGAAGGACAGGCTTTTTCGGAGACCCAGTACTTC. Translating gives CASSLEGQAFSETQYF. The complete variable domain, with remaining parts taken from reference TRBV11-2 and TRBJ2-5, reads EAGVAQSPRYKIIEKRQSVAFWCNPISGHATLYWYQQILGQGPKLLIQFQNNGVVDDSQLPKDRFSAERLKGVDSTLKIQPAKLEDSAVYLCASSLEGQAFSETQYFGPGTRLLVL.

V usage is TRBV11-2 and J usage is TRBJ2-7; D ambiguous. Per germline, CDR1 SGHAT and CDR2 FQNNGV. CDR3 length: 14 residues. The CDR3 sequence: CISSLEPGLNEQYF. The DNA of the CDR3 is TGTATCAGCAGCTTAGAGCCGGGTCTGAACGAGCAGTACTTC. The entire variable domain, with the rest obtained from reference TRBV11-2 and TRBJ2-7, is as follows: EAGVAQSPRYKIIEKRQSVAFWCNPISGHATLYWYQQILGQGPKLLIQFQNNGVVDDSQLPKDRFSAERLKGVDSTLKIQPAKLEDSAVYLCISSLEPGLNEQYFGPGTRLTVT.

In its sample, this clonotype was seen many times. This chain connects TRBV6-1 to TRBJ2-1, with 8 bases matching TRBD1. Germline V gene data show CDR1 as MNHNS and CDR2 as SASEGT. The CDR3 spans 15 residues. V shed 5 bases and J 1 base; nucleotides not matched to a gene: 4. The CDR3 here is CASSKGTGSYNEQFF. For the CDR3, the DNA is TGTGCCAGCAGTAAAGGGACAGGTTCCTACAATGAGCAGTTCTTC.

Concerning this clonotype itself: A clone one base away is much larger, so this may be a read error. The V and J genes are TRBV12-3 or TRBV12-4 and TRBJ2-1; TRBD1 aligns across 7 bases. CDR3 size: 16 residues. J gave up 4 bases and V 2 bases, and 8 bases lay outside the gene matches. Written as DNA, the CDR3 is TGTGCCAGCAGTTTACGACAGAGACAGGGATACAATGAGCAGTTCTTC. Translation: CASSLRQRQGYNEQFF.

As for this clonotype: The missing conserved phenylalanine or tryptophan at the end of this CDR3 makes a read error likely. The chain recombines TRBV11-2 with TRBJ1-2; 9 bases fit TRBD1. Germline V gives CDR1 SGHAT, CDR2 FQNNGV. This CDR3 has 14 residues. The CDR3 is CVSRYTTGGYGYTI. For the CDR3, the DNA is TGTGTCAGCAGATACACGACAGGGGGCTATGGCTACACCATC.

In regard to this clonotype: The conserved phenylalanine or tryptophan is not found at the CDR3 terminus, so this likely reflects a read error. The V call is TRBV12-3 or TRBV12-4, the J call TRBJ1-6; no reliable D call. The CDR3 length is 13 residues. The CDR3 protein is CASSFRPNSPLHS. Written as DNA, the CDR3 is TGTGCAAGCAGTTTTCGACCTAATTCACCCCTCCACTCT.

In this sample, this clonotype turned up a few times. At one end the junction does not follow the germline gene, possibly because of a read error. The rearrangement uses TRBV4-2 and TRBJ2-3; TRBD1 or TRBD2 may be the D gene (5 bases each). Germline V lookup: CDR1 LGHNA, CDR2 YNFKEQ. The CDR3 is 15 amino acids. This chain's CDR3 is CVSSQDPMGVDTQYF. The CDR3 region has the DNA TGTGTCAGCAGCCAAGATCCTATGGGGGTAGATACGCAGTATTTT.

Details on this clonotype: One junction end disagrees with the germline gene, perhaps due to a read error. The CDR3 is CAISLGTSGYNEQFF. The CDR3 nucleotides read TGTGCCATCAGTTTAGGGACTAGCGGTTACAATGAGCAATTCTTC. The gene calls are TRBV11-2 and TRBJ2-1, with 11 positions matching TRBD2. The CDR3 length is 15 residues. The V gene's germline CDR1 is SGHAT and CDR2 FQNNGV. Combining the CDR3 with reference TRBV11-2 and TRBJ2-1 gives the whole variable domain EAGVAQSPRYKIIEKRQSVAFWCNPISGHATLYWYQQILGQGPKLLIQFQNNGVVDDSQLPKDRFSAERLKGVDSTLKIQPAKLEDSAVYLCAISLGTSGYNEQFFGPGTRLTVL.

With regard to this clonotype: Its ends do not fully match the called genes, so a read error is possible. The V gene is TRBV11-2, the J gene TRBJ2-1; 9 bases are a match to TRBD2. The CDR3 contains 16 residues. Germline CDR1 reads SGHAT; CDR2 reads FQNNGV. CDR3 nucleotides: TGTGCCAGTAGCTTAGAGCGGGCGGGAGGGACCAATGAGCAGTTCTTC. Translating gives CASSLERAGGTNEQFF.

This clonotype was counted between two and nine times. This chain connects TRBV6-1 to TRBJ1-1, with 11 bases aligning to TRBD1. V shed 5 bases and J 4 bases; nucleotides not matched to a gene: 9. This CDR3 region has 16 residues. Germline V gene data show CDR1 as MNHNS and CDR2 as SASEGT. The CDR3 nucleotides read TGTGCCAGCAGTCAAGGATCGGGACAGGGGGTCACTGAAGCTTTCTTT. It encodes CASSQGSGQGVTEAFF.

A word on this clonotype: A much larger clone lies one base from this, so it may be a read error. J is TRBJ2-1 and V is TRBV6-1, with 10 nucleotides matching TRBD2. The CDR3 spans 14 residues. The germline V gene has CDR1 MNHNS and CDR2 SASEGT. The DNA for the CDR3 is TGTGCCAGCTGTGACCAGCTTATAGCGGGAGGCCCGTTCTTC. This translates into CASCDQLIAGGPFF.

On this clonotype itself: Sequence at one end of the junction differs from germline and may be a read error. The genes are TRBV28 and TRBJ1-2; D is unresolved. Germline-derived CDR1 and CDR2 are MDHEN and SYDVKM. This CDR3 is 15 amino acids long. The CDR3 here is CTSSGEHTSSYGYTF. For the CDR3, the DNA is TGTACCAGCAGTGGGGAACACACTTCCTCCTATGGCTACACCTTC.

Written as DNA, the CDR3 is TGTGCCAGCAGCCGCACTAGCGGGGGTGGGCATAAGCAGTTCTTC. Translated: CASSRTSGGGHKQFF. The chain employs TRBV11-3 and TRBJ2-1, with TRBD2 identical over 11 bases. This CDR3 has 15 amino acids. V trimming: 5 bases; J trimming: 11 bases; junction bases outside the gene matches: 11. Germline V gene sequence: CDR1 SGHNT, CDR2 YENEEA.

This clonotype was seen ten or more times. This sequence joins TRBV5-1 and TRBJ2-2; possible D gene TRBD2, 6 bases. CDR1 is SGHRS and CDR2 is YFSETQ in the germline V gene. V lost 4 bases to trimming and J lost 2 bases, with 12 bases between them. The CDR3 has 15 residues. The CDR3 sequence: CASSRRDSNTGELFF. The DNA for the CDR3 is TGCGCCAGCAGCCGGCGGGACTCTAACACCGGGGAGCTGTTTTTT.

A remark on this clonotype: This could be a read error, since a much larger clone is one nucleotide away. This chain connects TRBV29-1 to TRBJ2-2; D may be TRBD1 (6 bases). V gave up 7 bases and J gave up 3 bases, with 12 bases separating them. The V gene's germline CDR1 is SQVTM and CDR2 ANQGSEA. The CDR3 has 13 residues. DNA for the CDR3: TGCAGCGGGGGACACACAGACACCGGGGAGCTGTTTTTT. It codes for CSGGHTDTGELFF.

On this clonotype: Here the CDR3 omits its conserved ending phenylalanine or tryptophan, so a read error is the likely source. The DNA is omitted, as the CDR3 cannot be located on it reliably, and the CDR3 follows TCRdb's listing. J is TRBJ2-1 and V is TRBV11-2; the table names TRBD1, a call not compared with the DNA. In germline, CDR1 is SGHAT, CDR2 FQNNGV. Including both end residues, the CDR3 is 16 amino acids long. The CDR3: CASSLGGSQLRNEQSV.

This clonotype was counted only a few times. A read error is likely, as this CDR3 ends without the conserved phenylalanine or tryptophan. The chain joins TRBV4-1 to TRBJ2-7; no clear D. Germline lookup yields CDR1 MGHRA and CDR2 YSYEKL. The CDR3 loop spans 14 amino acids. This CDR3 is CVSSQVGQAYEQYL. CDR3 sequence (DNA): TGCGTCAGCAGCCAAGTTGGGCAGGCCTACGAGCAGTACCTC.

About this clonotype itself: It may be a read error: a sequence one base away is much more abundant. This chain uses TRBV29-1 with TRBJ2-5; a possible D gene is TRBD2 (6 bases). Looked up from germline, CDR1 is SQVTM and CDR2 is ANQGSEA. V was trimmed by 4 bases and J by 5 bases, leaving 20 bases between them. This CDR3 has 15 amino acids. CDR3 residues: CSVAADGTEGETQYF. For the CDR3, the DNA is TGCAGCGTTGCGGCCGATGGGACTGAAGGGGAGACCCAGTACTTC.

With respect to this clonotype: A read error may account for a junction end that differs from germline. The CDR3 nucleotides are TGCGCCAGCAGCCATCGGGACCCGCGCCACAATGAGCAATTCTTC. Translating it yields CASSHRDPRHNEQFF. This chain uses TRBV5-1 with TRBJ2-1; D is perhaps TRBD1 or TRBD2 (5 bases each). The CDR3 consists of 15 residues. Germline values: CDR1 SGHRS, CDR2 YFSETQ.

A word on this clonotype: At one of its ends the junction is not consistent with the germline gene, which may arise from a read error. The rearrangement joins TRBV11-2 to TRBJ1-2; maybe TRBD1 (5 bases). Germline-derived CDR1 and CDR2 are SGHAT and FQNNGV. The CDR3 covers 13 residues. This CDR3 is CTSMITGNYGYTF. CDR3 DNA: TGTACCAGCATGATAACAGGAAACTATGGCTACACCTTC. Supplemented by reference TRBV11-2 and TRBJ1-2, the full variable domain reads EAGVAQSPRYKIIEKRQSVAFWCNPISGHATLYWYQQILGQGPKLLIQFQNNGVVDDSQLPKDRFSAERLKGVDSTLKIQPAKLEDSAVYLCTSMITGNYGYTFGSGTRLTVV.

Comment on this clonotype: A read error is possible here, since a much larger clone lies one base away. This rearrangement joins TRBV28 to TRBJ1-2; 8 nucleotides match TRBD1. The CDR3 consists of 16 residues. V dropped 4 bases and J dropped 6; count of bases not matched to a gene: 13. Looked up from germline, CDR1 is MDHEN and CDR2 is SYDVKM. The CDR3 region has the DNA TGTGCCAGCAGTTCCGGGTCCGGGACAGGCTTGAATGGCTACACCTTC. This sequence encodes CASSSGSGTGLNGYTF.

Many counts were recorded for this clonotype. The rearrangement links TRBV6-6 to TRBJ1-2; D unclear. There are 12 residues in the CDR3. V gave up 7 bases and J gave up 8 bases, with 14 bases separating them. Per the germline V gene, CDR1 is MNHNY and CDR2 is SVGAGI (reference sequence). The CDR3 region has the DNA TGTGCCAGCAAGTGGGAGGAATGGGGCTACACCTTC. This gives the protein CASKWEEWGYTF.

The chain has TRBV28 and TRBJ2-7; D assignment may be TRBD1 or TRBD2 (7 bases each). The CDR3 is 15 residues long. Germline V lookup: CDR1 MDHEN, CDR2 SYDVKM. V dropped 5 bases and J dropped 4 bases, with 18 bases sitting between them. CDR3 region: CASSRAGGVTYEQYF. The CDR3 DNA reads TGTGCCAGCAGTCGGGCAGGGGGGGTCACGTACGAGCAGTACTTC.